The table lists the clone carrying this T cell receptor (beta chain) with a few counts. Its antigen is as yet unknown. The entry originates in a study of CD8 T cells in ankylosing spondylitis. Study-wide results and caveats: Disease-linked clones bore a CD8+ phenotype, appearing relatively rarely in peripheral blood.

TCRdb redid the calling of the 5' RACE reads with MiXCR, one entry per CDR3 protein. The sample comprises about 140,000 distinct CDR3 sequences, roughly 8% of which are singletons, and more than 7% rests with the top ten. The length of the CDR3 is 13 residues. Germline V gives CDR1 DFQATT, CDR2 SNEGSKA (reference sequence). V was clipped by 1 base and J by 10 bases, with 14 bases between them. The material sequenced was synovial fluid, either unsorted or a sorted T cell fraction (not recorded which). The clonotype comes from a male donor with ankylosing spondylitis. This sequence joins TRBV20-1 and TRBJ2-1, with TRBD2 as a possible D gene (6 bases). CDR3 sequence reads: CSARGRGRGEQFF. CDR3 in DNA: TGCAGTGCTAGAGGGCGGGGCCGCGGCGAGCAGTTCTTC.